The T cell receptor (beta chain) described here comes from a study of cytotoxic CD8 clonotypes in ibrutinib-treated CLL. Background on the study: Among the patients, fewer than twelve presented as relapsed/refractory and about 14 as treatment-naive; 17 showed unmutated IGHV.

J was trimmed by 6 bases and V by 4 bases; bases with no gene match: 10. This CDR3 spans 16 amino acids. Looked up from germline, CDR1 is MDHEN and CDR2 is SYDVKM. The count of this clone is one. The method was immunoSEQ multiplex PCR; TCRdb's version includes in-frame clones alone and lacks a portion of them. Of some 300,000 clones listed, around four fifths were seen once; the top ten hold 6.5% to 8.5%. This sample comprised PBMCs, obtained before ibrutinib treatment. This chain links TRBV28 with TRBJ2-3; TRBD1 matches at 10 bases. This receptor was identified in a human donor with chronic lymphocytic leukemia. The CDR3 DNA reads TGTGCCAGCAGTTCAACCTGGGACAGGGGAGGCGATACGCAGTATTTT. Its protein product is CASSSTWDRGGDTQYF.